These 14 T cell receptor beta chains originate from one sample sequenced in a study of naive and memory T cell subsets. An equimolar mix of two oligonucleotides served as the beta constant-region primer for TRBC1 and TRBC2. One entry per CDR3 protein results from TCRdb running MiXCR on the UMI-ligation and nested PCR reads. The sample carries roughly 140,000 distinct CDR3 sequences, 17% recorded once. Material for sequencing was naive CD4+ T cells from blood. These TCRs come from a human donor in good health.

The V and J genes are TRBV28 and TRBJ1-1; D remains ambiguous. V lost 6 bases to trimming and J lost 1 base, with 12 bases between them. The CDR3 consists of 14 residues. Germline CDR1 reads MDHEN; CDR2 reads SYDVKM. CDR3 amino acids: CASRKGAPNTEAFF. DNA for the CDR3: TGTGCCAGCAGAAAGGGTGCCCCGAACACTGAAGCTTTCTTT.

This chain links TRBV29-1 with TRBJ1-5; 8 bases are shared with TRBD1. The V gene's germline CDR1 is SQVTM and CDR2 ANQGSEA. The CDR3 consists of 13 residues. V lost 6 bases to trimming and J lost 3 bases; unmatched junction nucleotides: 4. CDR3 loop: CSVGTGPNQPQHF. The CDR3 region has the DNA TGCAGCGTCGGGACAGGTCCCAATCAGCCCCAGCATTTT.

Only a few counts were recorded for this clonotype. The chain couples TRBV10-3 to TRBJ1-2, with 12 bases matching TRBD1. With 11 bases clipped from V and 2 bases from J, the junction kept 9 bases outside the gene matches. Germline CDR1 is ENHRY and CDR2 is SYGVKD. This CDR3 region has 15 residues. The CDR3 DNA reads TGTGCCTCCCAGGGGACAGGGGGCGAAAACTATGGCTACACCTTC. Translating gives CASQGTGGENYGYTF.

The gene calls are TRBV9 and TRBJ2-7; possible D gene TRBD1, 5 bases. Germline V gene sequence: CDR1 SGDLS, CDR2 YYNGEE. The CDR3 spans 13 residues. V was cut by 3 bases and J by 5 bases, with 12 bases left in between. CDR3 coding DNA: TGTGCCAGCAGCGAAAACCCAGGGCACGAGCAGTACTTC. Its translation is CASSENPGHEQYF.

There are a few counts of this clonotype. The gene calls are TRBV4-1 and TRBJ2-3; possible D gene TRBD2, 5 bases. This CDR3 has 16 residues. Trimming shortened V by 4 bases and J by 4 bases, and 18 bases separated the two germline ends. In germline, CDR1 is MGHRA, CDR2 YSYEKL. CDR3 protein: CASSPSGWRSADTQYF. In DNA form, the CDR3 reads TGCGCCAGCAGCCCATCCGGCTGGAGGTCTGCAGATACGCAGTATTTT.

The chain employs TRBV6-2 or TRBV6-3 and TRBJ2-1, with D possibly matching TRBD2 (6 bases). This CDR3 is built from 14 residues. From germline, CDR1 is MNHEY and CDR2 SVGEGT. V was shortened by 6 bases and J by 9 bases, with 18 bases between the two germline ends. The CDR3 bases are TGTGCCAGCAGCCCCGGGACTTTCGGTAGTGAGCAGTTCTTC. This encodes CASSPGTFGSEQFF.

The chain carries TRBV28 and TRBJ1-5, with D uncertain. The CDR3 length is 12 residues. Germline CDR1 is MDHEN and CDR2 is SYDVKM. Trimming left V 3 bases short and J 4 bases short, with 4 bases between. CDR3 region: CASSFWNQPQHF. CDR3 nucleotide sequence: TGTGCCAGCAGTTTCTGGAATCAGCCCCAGCATTTT.

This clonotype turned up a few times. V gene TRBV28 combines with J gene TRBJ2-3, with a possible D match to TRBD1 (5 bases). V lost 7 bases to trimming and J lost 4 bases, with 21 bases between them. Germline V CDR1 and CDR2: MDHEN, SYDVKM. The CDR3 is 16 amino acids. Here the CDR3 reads CASNPPDSTAADTQYF. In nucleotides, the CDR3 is TGTGCCAGCAACCCACCAGACAGCACGGCCGCAGATACGCAGTATTTT.

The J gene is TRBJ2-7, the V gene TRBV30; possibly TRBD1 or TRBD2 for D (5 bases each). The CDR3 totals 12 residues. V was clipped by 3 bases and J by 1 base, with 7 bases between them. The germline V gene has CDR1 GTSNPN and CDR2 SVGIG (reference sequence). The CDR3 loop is CAWSEGSYEQYF. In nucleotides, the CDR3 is TGTGCCTGGAGCGAGGGGTCCTACGAGCAGTACTTC.

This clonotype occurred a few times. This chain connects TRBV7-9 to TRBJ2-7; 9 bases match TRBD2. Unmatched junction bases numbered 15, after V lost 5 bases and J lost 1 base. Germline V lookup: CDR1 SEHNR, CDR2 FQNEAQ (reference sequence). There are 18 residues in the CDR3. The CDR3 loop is CASSPLAQREDRSYEQYF. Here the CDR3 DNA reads TGTGCCAGCAGCCCATTGGCCCAGCGGGAGGATCGGTCCTACGAGCAGTACTTC.

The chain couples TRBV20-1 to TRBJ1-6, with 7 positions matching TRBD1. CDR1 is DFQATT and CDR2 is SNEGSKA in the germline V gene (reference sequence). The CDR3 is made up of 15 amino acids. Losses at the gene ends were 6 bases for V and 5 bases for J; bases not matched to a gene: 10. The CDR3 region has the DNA TGCAGTGCCCCGGGGGAGGGGGCCAATAATTCACCCCTCCACTTT. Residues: CSAPGEGANNSPLHF.

The CDR3 region has the DNA TGCGCCAGCAGCTATAACTACGAGCAGTACTTC. It codes for CASSYNYEQYF. This chain connects TRBV5-1 to TRBJ2-7; D not resolved. There are 11 residues in the CDR3. Germline V CDR1 and CDR2: SGHRS, YFSETQ. V lost 3 bases and J lost 3, with 4 bases in between. Full variable domain (outside the CDR3, taken from reference TRBV5-1 and TRBJ2-7): KAGVTQTPRYLIKTRGQQVTLSCSPISGHRSVSWYQQTPGQGLQFLFEYFSETQRNKGNFPGRFSGRQFSNSRSEMNVSTLELGDSALYLCASSYNYEQYFGPGTRLTVT.

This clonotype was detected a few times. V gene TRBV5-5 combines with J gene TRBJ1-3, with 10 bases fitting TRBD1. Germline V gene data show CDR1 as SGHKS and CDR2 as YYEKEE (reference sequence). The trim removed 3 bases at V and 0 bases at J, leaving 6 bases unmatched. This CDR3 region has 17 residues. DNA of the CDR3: TGTGCCAGCAGCTGGGAGACAGGGGGCAGCTCTGGAAACACCATATATTTT. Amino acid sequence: CASSWETGGSSGNTIYF.

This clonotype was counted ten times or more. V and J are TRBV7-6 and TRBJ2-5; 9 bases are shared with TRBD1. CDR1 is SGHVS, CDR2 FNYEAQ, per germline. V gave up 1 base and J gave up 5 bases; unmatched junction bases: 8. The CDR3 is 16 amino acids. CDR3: CASSLDRGREVETQYF. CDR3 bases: TGTGCCAGCAGCTTAGACAGGGGGCGAGAAGTGGAGACCCAGTACTTC.